The 2 T cell receptor beta chains below come from one sample, sequenced in a study of T cells after yellow fever vaccination. TCRdb used MiXCR to reprocess the 5' RACE reads, holding one entry per CDR3 protein. The sample records about 360,000 distinct CDR3 sequences, 6.2% being singletons. Sequenced here: PBMCs, sampled 5 days after the yellow fever booster vaccination. The receptor set was obtained from a man aged 25-45 years who received the YFV17D yellow fever vaccine.

J is TRBJ1-5 and V is TRBV6-1; 12 bases align to TRBD1. CDR3 length equals 16 residues. Germline loops: CDR1 MNHNS, CDR2 SASEGT. After removal of 10 bases from V and 6 bases from J, the junction contained 13 bases not matched to a gene. CDR3 coding DNA: TGTGCCACTAAAATCGGTTGGGACAGGGGGCTTCAGCCCCAGCATTTT. Amino acid sequence: CATKIGWDRGLQPQHF.

This clonotype has just a few counts. The gene calls are TRBV20-1 and TRBJ2-1; possible D gene TRBD2, 5 bases. Germline V gene sequence: CDR1 DFQATT, CDR2 SNEGSKA (reference sequence). V lost 6 bases, J lost 4 bases, and 16 bases lay in between. This CDR3 is 14 amino acids long. For the CDR3, the DNA is TGCAGTGCCGCGACCCTAGCTGGATACAATGAGCAGTTCTTC. This sequence encodes CSAATLAGYNEQFF.